This T cell receptor (beta chain) was retrieved from a study of cytomegalovirus exposure and HLA in healthy donors. Study-wide findings and caveats: In a later analysis, an Asian-associated ancestry cluster reportedly showed fewer N-insertions than the approximately 620-donor mean. It was reported that TCR beta sequences correctly inferred the HLA-A and HLA-B alleles for most subjects. According to the study, approximately 150 TCR beta chains were cytomegalovirus-associated. In a later analysis, approximately 15,000 TCR beta sequences were associated with HLA alleles at 0.05 false discovery rate.

Comments on this clone: Its antigen is unidentified.

The PCR made use of 60 Vbeta and 13 Jbeta primers. Produced via immunoSEQ multiplex PCR; TCRdb's table is partial and in-frame only. Its listing shows 220,000 or so clones. This receptor was identified in a girl aged 2 to 10 in good health and CMV-seropositive. The sample was PBMCs.

CDR3 in amino acids: CASSRQGALEAFF. The CDR3 bases are TGTGCCAGCAGTCGACAGGGGGCTCTTGAAGCTTTCTTT. The chain is built from TRBV27 and TRBJ1-1; the match to TRBD1 covers 10 bases. The CDR3 has 13 residues. The V gene end was trimmed by 5 bases and the J gene end by 7 bases; junction bases not matched to a gene: 4. Germline V gene data show CDR1 as MNHEY and CDR2 as SMNVEV (reference sequence).